The next 3 T cell receptor beta chains were all read from a single sample in a study of OX40 agonist ivuxolimab in advanced cancers. Data came from immunoSEQ multiplex PCR; TCRdb stores just in-frame clones and leaves some out. The table records approximately 75,000 clones, about 83% of them present only once. Sequencing used CD4+ or CD8+ T cells sorted from blood, obtained in a trial of the OX40 agonist ivuxolimab. These receptors all come from an adult with an advanced solid tumor such as melanoma, head and neck, liver or kidney cancer.

This clone was seen more than once but under ten times. The chain has TRBV18 and TRBJ1-6; 9 positions match TRBD1. This CDR3 spans 14 amino acids. From germline, CDR1 is KGHSH and CDR2 LQKENI. The trim removed 2 bases at V and 9 bases at J, leaving 2 bases unmatched. CDR3 DNA: TGTGCCAGCTCACCAGGGACAGGGTTTTCACCCCTCCACTTT. Amino acid sequence: CASSPGTGFSPLHF.

The gene calls are TRBV10-3 and TRBJ2-3; 7 bases fit TRBD2. The trim removed 8 bases at V and 1 base at J, leaving 0 bases unmatched. The CDR3 extends over 12 amino acids. CDR1 is ENHRY, CDR2 SYGVKD, per germline. The CDR3 region is CAIRGGTDTQYF. CDR3 nucleotide sequence: TGTGCCATCCGGGGGGGCACAGATACGCAGTATTTT.

V usage is TRBV18 and J usage is TRBJ2-5, with 11 bases matching TRBD1. Germline-derived CDR1 and CDR2 are KGHSH and LQKENI. V was pared by 2 bases and J by 1 base, with 0 bases of the junction left unmatched. The CDR3 contains 15 residues. The CDR3 DNA reads TGTGCCAGCTCACCAGGGACAGGGGGCCAAGAGACCCAGTACTTC. Residues: CASSPGTGGQETQYF.